The 18 T cell receptor beta chains below come from one sample, sequenced in a study of blood T cell repertoires in COVID-19. TCRdb keeps only in-frame clones here, not all; method: immunoSEQ multiplex PCR. The data show 100,000 to 120,000 clones, approximately 68% seen once. The sample taken for sequencing was peripheral blood. The receptors were sampled from a woman aged 60-75 years with acute or convalescent COVID-19.

The chain recombines TRBV6-1 with TRBJ2-5, with 10 bases that match TRBD2. This CDR3 region has 15 residues. V dropped 0 bases and J dropped 5; count of bases not matched to a gene: 3. CDR1 and CDR2 from the germline V gene are MNHNS and SASEGT. CDR3 region: CASSEALLAGETQYF. CDR3 coding DNA: TGTGCCAGCAGTGAAGCGCTACTAGCGGGGGAGACCCAGTACTTC.

The chain uses TRBV5-6 and TRBJ1-4; D ambiguous. The V end was cut by 4 bases, the J end by 5 bases, with 12 bases between. From germline, CDR1 is SGHDT and CDR2 YYEEEE. CDR3 length: 14 amino acids. This CDR3 is CASSPGGPNEKLFF. The CDR3 region has the DNA TGTGCCAGCAGCCCGGGTGGCCCCAATGAAAAACTGTTTTTT.

The CDR3 DNA reads TGTGCCAGCAGCGTAGACCAGCGGGGGGGAGATACGCAGTATTTT. Its protein is CASSVDQRGGDTQYF. The V call is TRBV9, the J call TRBJ2-3, with 10 bases that match TRBD2. This CDR3 has 15 residues. Trimming removed 0 bases from V and 5 bases from J; junction bases left unmatched: 3. The V gene's germline CDR1 is SGDLS and CDR2 YYNGEE.

The V gene is TRBV2, the J gene TRBJ2-1; 9 nucleotides line up with TRBD1. The germline V gene encodes CDR1 SNHLY and CDR2 FYNNEI. This CDR3 comprises 12 residues. The J segment lost 14 bases and the V segment lost 6 bases, leaving 8 bases of the junction unmatched. The chain's CDR3 is CASSPTRDREFF. The CDR3 coding sequence is TGTGCCAGCAGCCCAACCCGGGACAGGGAGTTCTTC.

V usage is TRBV19 and J usage is TRBJ1-5; D is perhaps TRBD1 (6 bases). V lost 1 base to trimming and J lost 0 bases, with 16 bases between them. There are 18 residues in the CDR3. Germline V gene sequence: CDR1 LNHDA, CDR2 SQIVND (reference sequence). DNA for the CDR3: TGTGCCAGTAGTATAGCGCGAACAGGGCGTTATAGCAATCAGCCCCAGCATTTT. It yields the protein CASSIARTGRYSNQPQHF.

The rearrangement links TRBV6-5 to TRBJ2-7; 15 bases fit TRBD2. CDR1 is MNHEY and CDR2 is SVGAGI in the germline V gene. The CDR3 covers 15 residues. V shed 6 bases and J 5 bases; nucleotides not matched to a gene: 5. CDR3 protein: CASSPGLAGGHEQYF. CDR3 DNA sequence: TGTGCCAGCAGCCCGGGACTAGCGGGGGGCCACGAGCAGTACTTC.

The chain recombines TRBV5-4 with TRBJ1-1; 7 nucleotides agree with TRBD1. The trim removed 4 bases at V and 2 bases at J, leaving 5 bases unmatched. This CDR3 spans 14 amino acids. Germline lookup yields CDR1 SGHNT and CDR2 YYREEE (reference sequence). CDR3 DNA: TGTGCCAGCAGCGAGGGACAGAAAAACACTGAAGCTTTCTTT. This gives the protein CASSEGQKNTEAFF.

This clone was observed a handful of times. The chain carries TRBV9 and TRBJ1-4, with D perhaps TRBD1 (6 bases). Between the trimmed V and J ends, which lost 5 bases and 14 bases, there was a span of 22 bases. This CDR3 spans 14 amino acids. Germline lookup yields CDR1 SGDLS and CDR2 YYNGEE. As DNA, the CDR3 is TGTGCCAGCAGTTCTCGAGGGGGAAAAGAGTCTCTGTTTTTT. This encodes CASSSRGGKESLFF. Full variable domain (rest looked up from reference TRBV9 and TRBJ1-4): DSGVTQTPKHLITATGQRVTLRCSPRSGDLSVYWYQQSLDQGLQFLIQYYNGEERAKGNILERFSAQQFPDLHSELNLSSLELGDSALYFCASSSRGGKESLFFGSGTQLSVL.

This chain joins TRBV18 and TRBJ1-6; 10 bases line up with TRBD1. The CDR3 is 14 residues long. J lost 7 bases, V lost 7 bases, and 4 bases had no gene match. Germline CDR1 reads KGHSH; CDR2 reads LQKENI. In DNA form, the CDR3 reads TGTGCCAGCTACGGGACAGGGGTAAATTCACCCCTCCACTTT. It yields the protein CASYGTGVNSPLHF. Combining the CDR3 with reference TRBV18 and TRBJ1-6 gives the whole variable domain NAGVMQNPRHLVRRRGQEARLRCSPMKGHSHVYWYRQLPEEGLKFMVYLQKENIIDESGMPKERFSAEFPKEGPSILRIQQVVRGDSAAYFCASYGTGVNSPLHFGNGTRLTVT.

V usage is TRBV2 and J usage is TRBJ1-2; 8 bases fit TRBD1. This CDR3 is built from 15 residues. With 10 bases clipped from V and 6 bases from J, the junction kept 16 bases outside the gene matches. Germline lookup yields CDR1 SNHLY and CDR2 FYNNEI. As DNA, the CDR3 is TGTGCCACCTCGTTCAGGGGGCAGTTCTTGGATGGCTACACCTTC. Translated: CATSFRGQFLDGYTF.

V and J are TRBV10-1 and TRBJ2-5; D unresolved. V lost 0 bases and J 5 bases, leaving 13 bases between the germline ends. The CDR3 loop spans 15 amino acids. Germline V CDR1 and CDR2: WNHNN, SYGVQD (reference sequence). The DNA for the CDR3 is TGCGCCAGCAGTGAGTCCCCCGGGTCCTGGGAGACCCAGTACTTC. Protein: CASSESPGSWETQYF.

This chain uses TRBV5-4 with TRBJ1-4; no clear D gene. This CDR3 has 12 amino acids. V lost 0 bases and J 10 bases, leaving 7 bases between the germline ends. The germline gives CDR1 SGHNT, CDR2 YYREEE (reference sequence). CDR3 protein: CASSLESGKLFF. CDR3 in DNA: TGTGCCAGCAGCTTGGAATCGGGAAAACTGTTTTTT.

V usage is TRBV30 and J usage is TRBJ1-2; D gene ambiguous. The CDR3 runs 13 residues. Germline V gene data show CDR1 as GTSNPN and CDR2 as SVGIG (reference sequence). V was pared by 0 bases and J by 7 bases, with 12 bases between. The CDR3 sequence: CAWSVQGRGGYTF. CDR3 DNA sequence: TGTGCCTGGAGTGTACAAGGGCGGGGTGGCTACACCTTC. The variable domain in full, completed from reference TRBV30 and TRBJ1-2, reads SQTIHQWPATLVQPVGSPLSLECTVEGTSNPNLYWYRQAAGRGLQLLFYSVGIGQISSEVPQNLSASRPQDRQFILSSKKLLLSDSGFYLCAWSVQGRGGYTFGSGTRLTVV.

The chain recombines TRBV6-5 with TRBJ1-5; TRBD1 is a possible D gene (6 bases). The CDR3 runs 13 residues. Per the germline V gene, CDR1 is MNHEY and CDR2 is SVGAGI. The V end was cut by 6 bases, the J end by 6 bases, with 12 bases between. As DNA, the CDR3 is TGTGCCAGCAGGCCGACAGGTTCTCAGCCCCAGCATTTT. As protein: CASRPTGSQPQHF.

This clone was seen only a few times. V is TRBV25-1 and J is TRBJ1-6, with D possibly TRBD1 on 5 matching bases. From germline, CDR1 is MGHDK and CDR2 SYGVNS. The CDR3 totals 13 residues. Trimming pared 5 bases from V and 6 bases from J, leaving 8 bases between. CDR3 nucleotides: TGTGCCAGCAGTCAGGGCCCTAATTCACCCCTCCACTTT. Protein product: CASSQGPNSPLHF.

In this sample, this clone turned up a few times. The J gene is TRBJ1-2, the V gene TRBV29-1, with D uncertain. The CDR3 contains 12 residues. V was shortened by 1 base and J by 7 bases, with 10 bases between the two germline ends. Looked up from germline, CDR1 is SQVTM and CDR2 is ANQGSEA. In nucleotides, the CDR3 is TGCAGCGTTGAAGTGAGACAATTTGGCTACACCTTC. It codes for CSVEVRQFGYTF.

The CDR3 DNA reads as TGTGCCAGCAGCCCTGGGGACAGACGCTCTGGGGCCAACGTCCTGACTTTC. It encodes CASSPGDRRSGANVLTF. The genes are TRBV11-2 and TRBJ2-6, with TRBD1 matching over 7 bases. Per germline, CDR1 SGHAT and CDR2 FQNNGV. This CDR3 is built from 17 residues. V shed 5 bases and J 0 bases; nucleotides not matched to a gene: 7.

This sequence joins TRBV27 and TRBJ2-4; tentative D call: TRBD1 (5 bases). Looked up from germline, CDR1 is MNHEY and CDR2 is SMNVEV (reference sequence). The length of the CDR3 is 12 residues. V was cut by 5 bases and J by 9 bases, with 11 bases left in between. The CDR3 DNA is TGTGCCAGCAGTCCACCAAGGGGCATTCAGTACTTC. Residues: CASSPPRGIQYF.